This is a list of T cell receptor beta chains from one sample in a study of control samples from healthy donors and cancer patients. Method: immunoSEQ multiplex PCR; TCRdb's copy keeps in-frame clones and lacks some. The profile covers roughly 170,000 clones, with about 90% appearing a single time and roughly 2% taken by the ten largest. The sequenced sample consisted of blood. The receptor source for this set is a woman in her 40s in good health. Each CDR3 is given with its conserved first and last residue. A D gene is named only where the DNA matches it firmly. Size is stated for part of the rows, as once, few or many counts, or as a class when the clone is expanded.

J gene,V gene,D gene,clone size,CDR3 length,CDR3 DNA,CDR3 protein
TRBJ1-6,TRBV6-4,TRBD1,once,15,TGTGCCAGCAGTCCCCAGGGACAGCTAAATTCACCCCTCCACTTT,CASSPQGQLNSPLHF
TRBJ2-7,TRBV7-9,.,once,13,TGTGCCAGCAGCCTCCCGGGACTGAGCGAGCAGTACTTC,CASSLPGLSEQYF
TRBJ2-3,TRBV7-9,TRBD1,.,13,TGTGCCAGCAGCCCCAGGGGGCCAGATACACAGTATTTT,CASSPRGPDTQYF
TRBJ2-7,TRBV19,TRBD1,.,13,TGTGCCAGTAAACCACAGGGGGCCTACGAGCAGTACTTC,CASKPQGAYEQYF
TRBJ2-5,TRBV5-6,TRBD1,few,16,TGTGCCAGCAGCTTTGGATGGGACAGGAAAGATAAGGCCCAGTACTTC,CASSFGWDRKDKAQYF
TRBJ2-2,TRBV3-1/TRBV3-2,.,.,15,TGTGCCAGCAGCCAACTGGGGATAGGTGCCGGGGAGCTGTTTTTT,CASSQLGIGAGELFF
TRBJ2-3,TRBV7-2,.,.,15,TGTGCCAGCACCGCCGGTTGGCGAACCACAGATACGCAGTATTTT,CASTAGWRTTDTQYF
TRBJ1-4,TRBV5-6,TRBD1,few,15,TGTGCCAGCAGCTCCCGGACAGGGTCTGGCGAAAAACTGTTTTTT,CASSSRTGSGEKLFF
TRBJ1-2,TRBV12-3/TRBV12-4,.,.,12,TGTGCCAGCAGCTTGGGGTCGGGAGGCTACACCTTC,CASSLGSGGYTF
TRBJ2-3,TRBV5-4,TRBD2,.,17,TGTGCCAGCAGCCCTACTAGCGGGGGCCCCAGCACAGATACGCAGTATTTT,CASSPTSGGPSTDTQYF
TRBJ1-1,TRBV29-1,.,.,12,TGCAGCGTCGATCAAGGAGGGGCGGCGGCTTTCTTT,CSVDQGGAAAFF
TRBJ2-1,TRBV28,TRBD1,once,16,TGTGCCACAAAAACCGGGACAGCCTACTCCTACAATGAGCAGTTCTTC,CATKTGTAYSYNEQFF
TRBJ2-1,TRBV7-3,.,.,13,TGTGCCAGCAGCTTAGGAGCGGGCAATGAGCAGTTCTTC,CASSLGAGNEQFF
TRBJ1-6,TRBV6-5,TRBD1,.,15,TGTGCCAGCAGTTGGGACAGGTTTTCTAATTCACCCCTCCACTTT,CASSWDRFSNSPLHF
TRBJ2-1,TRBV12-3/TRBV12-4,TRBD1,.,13,TGTGCCAGCAGTAGTACCCAGGGGGCGCGGCAGTTCTTC,CASSSTQGARQFF
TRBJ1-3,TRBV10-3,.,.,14,TGTGCCATCATGGGACCGTACTCTGGAAACACCATATATTTT,CAIMGPYSGNTIYF
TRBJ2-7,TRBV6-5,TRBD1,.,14,TGTGCCAGCATGCCCGGGACAGGGGCCTACGAGCAGTACTTC,CASMPGTGAYEQYF
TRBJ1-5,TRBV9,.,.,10,TGTGCCAGCTTCAATCAGCCCCAGCATTTT,CASFNQPQHF
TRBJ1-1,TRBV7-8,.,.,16,TGTGCCAGCAGTTTTACAAGGGGACTCATGAACACTGAAGCTTTCTTT,CASSFTRGLMNTEAFF
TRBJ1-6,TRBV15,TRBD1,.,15,TGTGCCACCAGCAGATCCGGGACAGACGATTCACCCCTCCACTTT,CATSRSGTDDSPLHF
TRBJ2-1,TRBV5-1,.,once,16,TGCGCCAGCAGCTTGGCCGCGGGGGCGACCTACAATGAGCAGTTCTTC,CASSLAAGATYNEQFF
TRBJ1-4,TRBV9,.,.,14,TGTGCCAGCAGCGCGGGACCTTCTAATGAAAAACTGTTTTTT,CASSAGPSNEKLFF
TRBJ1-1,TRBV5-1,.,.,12,TGCGCCAGCAGCCGAACGGGGGATGAAGCTTTCTTT,CASSRTGDEAFF
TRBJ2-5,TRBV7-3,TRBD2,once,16,TGTGCCAGCAGCCCGGTTGTAGCGGGGGGTAAAGAGACCCAGTACTTC,CASSPVVAGGKETQYF
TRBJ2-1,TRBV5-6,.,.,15,TGTGCCAGCAGCTTTACTAGGGGCTCCTACAATGAGCAGTTCTTC,CASSFTRGSYNEQFF
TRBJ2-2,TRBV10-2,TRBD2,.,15,TGCGCCAGCAGCGACACGGGGGGGCCGACCGGGGAGCTGTTTTTT,CASSDTGGPTGELFF
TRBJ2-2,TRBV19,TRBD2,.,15,TGTGCCAGTAGGTCTAGCGGGGGGAACACCGGGGAGCTGTTTTTT,CASRSSGGNTGELFF
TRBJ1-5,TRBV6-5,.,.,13,TGTGCCACCGCCAAGAATCGGGGACAGCCCCAGCATTTT,CATAKNRGQPQHF
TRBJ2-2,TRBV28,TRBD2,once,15,TGTGCCAGCGCGTTCGGGGGGGTGCCCACCGGGGAGCTGTTTTTT,CASAFGGVPTGELFF
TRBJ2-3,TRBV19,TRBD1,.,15,TGTGCCAGTAATCCGGACAGGGGATACACAGATACGCAGTATTTT,CASNPDRGYTDTQYF
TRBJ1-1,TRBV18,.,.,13,TGTGCCAGCACGACAGACATGAACACTGAAGCTTTCTTT,CASTTDMNTEAFF
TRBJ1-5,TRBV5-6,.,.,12,TGTGCCAGCAGCTTCCCGGATGGGCCCCAGCATTTT,CASSFPDGPQHF
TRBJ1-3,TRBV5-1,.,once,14,TGCGCCAGCAGCGGGGGGCTTCCTGGAAACACCATATATTTT,CASSGGLPGNTIYF
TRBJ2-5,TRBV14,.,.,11,TGTGCCAGCAGAGGCCTCGGGGCCCAGTACTTC,CASRGLGAQYF
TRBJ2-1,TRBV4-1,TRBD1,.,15,TGCGCCAGCAGCCTAGACAGGGGTTTGGGTAATGAGCAGTTCTTC,CASSLDRGLGNEQFF
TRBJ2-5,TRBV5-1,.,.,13,TGCGCCAGCAGCCCCGGGACCCAAGAGACCCAGTACTTC,CASSPGTQETQYF
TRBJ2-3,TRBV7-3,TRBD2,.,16,TGTGCCAGCAGCCCCTCTGGGAGCGGGGGGGCAGATACGCAGTATTTT,CASSPSGSGGADTQYF
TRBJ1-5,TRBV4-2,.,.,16,TGTGCCAGCAGCCAATTGGCAGGGACGAGCAATCAGCCCCAGCATTTT,CASSQLAGTSNQPQHF
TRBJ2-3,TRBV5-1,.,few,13,TGCGCCAGCAGCTCCGAGGTAGGAGATACGCAGTATTTT,CASSSEVGDTQYF
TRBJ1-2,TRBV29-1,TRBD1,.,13,TGCAGCGTTGAAACAGGGGGAGCTTATGGCTACACCTTC,CSVETGGAYGYTF
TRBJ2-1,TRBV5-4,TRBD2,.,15,TGTGCCAGCAGCCAGAGGGCGGGGGGGTTGGATGAGCAGTTCTTC,CASSQRAGGLDEQFF
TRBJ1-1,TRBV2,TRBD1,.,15,TGTGCCAGCATTCTAGAGGCAGGGGGGGACACTGAAGCTTTCTTT,CASILEAGGDTEAFF
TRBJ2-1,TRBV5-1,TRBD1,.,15,TGCGCCAGCAGCTTACAGGGGCTTTTGAGCAATGAGCAGTTCTTC,CASSLQGLLSNEQFF
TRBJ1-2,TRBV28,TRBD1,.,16,TGTGCCAGCAGCATCACCGGGACAGAAACATTCTATGGCTACACCTTC,CASSITGTETFYGYTF
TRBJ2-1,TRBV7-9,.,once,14,TGTGCCAGCAGCTTAGGGGGACCAAACAATGAGCAGTTCTTC,CASSLGGPNNEQFF
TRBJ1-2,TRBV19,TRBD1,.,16,TGTGCCAGTAGTCAACCCATGACAGGGGGCGGCTATGGCTACACCTTC,CASSQPMTGGGYGYTF
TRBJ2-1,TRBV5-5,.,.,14,TGTGCCAGTAGCTTGGGCGGGATCTACAATGAGCAGTTCTTC,CASSLGGIYNEQFF
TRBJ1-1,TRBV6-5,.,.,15,TGTGCCAGCAGTTACTCGGGGTTTCGAAACACTGAAGCTTTCTTT,CASSYSGFRNTEAFF
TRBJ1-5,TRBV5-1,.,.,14,TGCGCCAGCAGCCCCCTCTCGGGCAATCAGCCCCAGCATTTT,CASSPLSGNQPQHF
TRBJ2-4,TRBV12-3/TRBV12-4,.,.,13,TGTGCCAGCAGTTCGGGGGTGGGGTACATTCAGTACTTC,CASSSGVGYIQYF
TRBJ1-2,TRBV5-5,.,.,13,TGTGCCAGCAGCTTGGTGGACGGCGGCGGCTACACCTTC,CASSLVDGGGYTF
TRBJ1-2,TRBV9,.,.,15,TGTGCCAGCAGCGGGGACCGCGGGGTTAACTATGGCTACACCTTC,CASSGDRGVNYGYTF